This T cell receptor (beta chain) came from a study of blood T cell repertoires in COVID-19. At the level of the study: Acute-phase and convalescent COVID-19 samples originated in the United States, Italy and Spain. PBMCs, B-cell-depleted T cells, or T cells provided the cDNA or gDNA that made up the material.

Here immunoSEQ multiplex PCR was the method, and the copy in TCRdb shows in-frame clones only, minus some. Here the sample spans approximately 120,000 clones, about nine tenths being singletons. This CDR3 spans 14 amino acids. V dropped 4 bases and J dropped 3; count of bases not matched to a gene: 7. Looked up from germline, CDR1 is SGHRS and CDR2 is YFSETQ. The sample taken for sequencing was peripheral blood. This sequence originates from a human donor in a cohort sampled during active COVID-19. This chain connects TRBV5-1 to TRBJ2-7; 7 positions match TRBD2. Written as DNA, the CDR3 is TGCGCCAGCAGCCAACCGGGGGGAAACTACGAGCAGTACTTC. Translated, it gives CASSQPGGNYEQYF.